This T cell receptor beta chain derives from a study of T cells expressing NK-cell markers. The overall study: Repertoires of TCR beta were obtained from T cells sorted as CD3+CD56+NKG2C+, CD3+CD56+NKG2C- and CD3+CD56-NKG2C+.

The CDR3 spans 12 residues. The V gene's germline CDR1 is SGHVS and CDR2 FQNEAQ. As for this clonotype: The antigen is unknown.

TCRdb reprocessed the 5' RACE reads and reports one entry per CDR3 protein, with no DNA. Its table lists some 440,000 distinct CDR3 sequences. Study results and limitations: Each of 5 to 7 donors carried dominant NKG2C+ clonotypes accounting for about 1.0-8% of CD8+ T cells.

This sequence originates from a woman aged 50 to 60 in good health. Sequencing was performed on blood T cells: a sorted CD56 or NKG2C T cell subset, CD4+ or CD8+ T cells, or bulk PBMC T cells (not recorded which). J is TRBJ2-7 and V is TRBV7-8; TCRdb's assignment of TRBD2 cannot be checked, as there is no DNA. The CDR3 loop reads CASSPWTYEQYF. The full variable domain, its missing parts supplied by reference TRBV7-8 and TRBJ2-7, is GAGVSQSPRYKVAKRGQDVALRCDPISGHVSLFWYQQALGQGPEFLTYFQNEAQLDKSGLPSDRFFAERPEGSVSTLKIQRTQQEDSAVYLCASSPWTYEQYFGPGTRLTVT.